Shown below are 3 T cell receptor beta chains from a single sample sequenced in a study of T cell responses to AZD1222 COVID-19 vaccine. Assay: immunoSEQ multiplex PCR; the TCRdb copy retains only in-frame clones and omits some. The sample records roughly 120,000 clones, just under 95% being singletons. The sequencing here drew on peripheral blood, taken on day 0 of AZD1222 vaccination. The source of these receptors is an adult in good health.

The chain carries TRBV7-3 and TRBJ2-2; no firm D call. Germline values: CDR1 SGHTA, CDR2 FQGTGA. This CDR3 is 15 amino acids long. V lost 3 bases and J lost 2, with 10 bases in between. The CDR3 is CASSLGPFNTGELFF. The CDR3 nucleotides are TGTGCCAGCAGCTTGGGCCCATTTAACACCGGGGAGCTGTTTTTT. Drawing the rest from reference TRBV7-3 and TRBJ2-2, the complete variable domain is GAGVSQTPSNKVTEKGKYVELRCDPISGHTALYWYRQSLGQGPEFLIYFQGTGAADDSGLPNDRFFAVRPEGSVSTLKIQRTERGDSAVYLCASSLGPFNTGELFFGEGSRLTVL.

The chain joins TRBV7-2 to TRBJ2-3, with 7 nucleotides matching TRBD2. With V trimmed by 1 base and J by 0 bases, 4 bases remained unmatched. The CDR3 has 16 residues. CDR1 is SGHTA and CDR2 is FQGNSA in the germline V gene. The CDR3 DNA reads TGTGCCAGCAGCTTAGAGGGACTACCGAGCACAGATACGCAGTATTTT. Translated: CASSLEGLPSTDTQYF.

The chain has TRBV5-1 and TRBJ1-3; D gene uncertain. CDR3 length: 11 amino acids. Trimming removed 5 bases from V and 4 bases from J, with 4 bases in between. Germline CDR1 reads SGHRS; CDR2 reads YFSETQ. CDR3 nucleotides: TGCGCCAGCAGAGCGGGAAACACCATATATTTT. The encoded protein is CASRAGNTIYF.